Presented here are 7 T cell receptor beta chains from one specimen sequenced in a study of cytomegalovirus exposure and HLA in healthy donors (dated by TCRdb to 2017 to 2019). The protocol used for the library was the immunoSEQ multiplex PCR assay. For the multiplex PCR, a mixture combining 60 forward primers for TCR Vbeta segments and 13 reverse primers for TCR Jbeta segments was used. Sourced from immuneACCESS, this table was stored by TCRdb with only in-frame sequences that have V and J called. A share of the clones is absent; for the studies checked, an unresolved V gene accounts for under half, and the remainder has no known explanation. The table for this sample lists roughly 160,000 clones; approximately 81% of them were counted only once. Together, the top ten hold nearly 2.5% of the sample. Material: PBMCs. These receptors came from a male donor in good health and CMV-seronegative.

The chain employs TRBV4-3 and TRBJ2-3, with 9 bases that match TRBD2. This CDR3 region has 18 residues. The trim removed 0 bases at V and 3 bases at J, leaving 10 bases unmatched. CDR1 is LGHNA and CDR2 is YSLEER in the germline V gene. The CDR3 region is CASSQELASGGLTDTQYF. Written as DNA, the CDR3 is TGCGCCAGCAGCCAAGAATTGGCCAGCGGGGGGTTAACAGATACGCAGTATTTT.

The table lists this clone with a count of one. The chain is built from TRBV7-2 and TRBJ1-1; TRBD1 aligns across 7 bases. Germline lookup yields CDR1 SGHTA and CDR2 FQGNSA. The length of the CDR3 is 15 residues. V dropped 5 bases and J dropped 1; count of bases not matched to a gene: 7. The CDR3 loop is CASSPQTGKNTEAFF. In nucleotides, the CDR3 is TGTGCCAGCAGCCCCCAGACAGGGAAGAACACTGAAGCTTTCTTT.

This clone is a singleton in its sample. The chain is built from TRBV5-4 and TRBJ2-4, with 7 bases that match TRBD1. The junction had 5 bases not matched to a gene; V was cut back by 4 bases and J by 7 bases. Germline V gene lookup returns CDR1 SGHNT and CDR2 YYREEE (reference sequence). This CDR3 spans 13 amino acids. The CDR3 coding sequence is TGTGCCAGCAGCAGCACGACAGGGAACATTCAGTACTTC. Translating it yields CASSSTTGNIQYF.

This chain links TRBV27 with TRBJ1-6; 10 nucleotides match TRBD1. V shed 8 bases, J shed 10 bases, and the junction held 8 bases outside the gene matches. This CDR3 is built from 14 residues. From germline, CDR1 is MNHEY and CDR2 SMNVEV (reference sequence). The CDR3 region has the DNA TGTGCCAGCCGTTGGGGACAGGGGATATCACCCCTCCACTTT. It encodes CASRWGQGISPLHF.

The gene calls are TRBV30 and TRBJ1-1; tentatively, D is TRBD1 (6 bases). V dropped 4 bases and J dropped 1 base, with 25 bases sitting between them. The CDR3 covers 18 residues. Germline assignment: CDR1 GTSNPN and CDR2 SVGIG (reference sequence). The CDR3 protein is CAWTRFTGTTYPNTEAFF. Here the CDR3 DNA reads TGTGCCTGGACTCGATTTACCGGGACAACCTACCCGAACACTGAAGCTTTCTTT.

The V and J genes are TRBV13 and TRBJ2-7, with TRBD1 matching 7 bases. This CDR3 has 16 residues. Germline trimming cut 5 bases from V and 2 bases from J; bases unmatched to any gene: 12. Germline V lookup: CDR1 PRHDT, CDR2 FYEKMQ (reference sequence). For the CDR3, the DNA is TGTGCCAGCAGCCCCCCCCCACGGGACAGTACCTACGAGCAGTACTTC. Encoded protein: CASSPPPRDSTYEQYF.

The chain uses TRBV4-1 and TRBJ2-3; D is possibly TRBD2 (5 bases). Germline CDR1 reads MGHRA; CDR2 reads YSYEKL. The CDR3 runs 15 residues. With 2 bases removed from V and 5 bases from J, the gap between germline ends came to 14 bases. The CDR3 sequence: CASSQPTRVRDTQYF. The CDR3 DNA is TGCGCCAGCAGCCAACCTACTAGGGTACGAGATACGCAGTATTTT.